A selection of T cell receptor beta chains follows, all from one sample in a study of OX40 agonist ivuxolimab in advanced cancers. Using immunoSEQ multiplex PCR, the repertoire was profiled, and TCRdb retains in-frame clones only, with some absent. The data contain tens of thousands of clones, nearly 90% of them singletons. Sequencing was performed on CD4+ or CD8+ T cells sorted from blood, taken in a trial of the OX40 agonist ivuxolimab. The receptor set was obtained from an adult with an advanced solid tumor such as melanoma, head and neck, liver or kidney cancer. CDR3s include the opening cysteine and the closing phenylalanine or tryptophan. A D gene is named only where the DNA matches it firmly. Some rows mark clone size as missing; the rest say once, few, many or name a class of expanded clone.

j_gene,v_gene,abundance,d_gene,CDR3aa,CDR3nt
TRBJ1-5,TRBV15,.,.,CATSPTDSNQPQHF,TGTGCCACCAGCCCTACAGATAGCAATCAGCCCCAGCATTTT
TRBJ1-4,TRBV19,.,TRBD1,CASKEGQSNEKLFF,TGTGCCAGTAAGGAGGGACAGAGTAATGAAAAACTGTTTTTT
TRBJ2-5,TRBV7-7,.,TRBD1,CASSPPRPPGGETQYF,TGTGCTAGCAGCCCCCCCCGGCCCCCAGGGGGAGAGACCCAGTACTTC
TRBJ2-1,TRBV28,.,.,CASSSRDRQRWSNEQFF,TGTGCCAGCAGTTCCCGGGACCGTCAAAGGTGGAGCAATGAGCAGTTCTTC
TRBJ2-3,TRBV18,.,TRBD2,CASSFNSGDTDTQYF,TGTGCCAGCTCCTTTAATAGCGGGGACACAGATACGCAGTATTTT
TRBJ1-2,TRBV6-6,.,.,CASRTPGPAYGYTF,TGTGCCAGCCGCACCCCGGGACCGGCCTATGGCTACACCTTC
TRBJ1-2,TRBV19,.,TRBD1,CASIKRRTGGNYGYTF,TGTGCCAGTATAAAGCGGCGGACAGGGGGAAACTATGGCTACACCTTC
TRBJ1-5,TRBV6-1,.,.,CASSSTRAQPQHF,TGTGCCAGCAGTTCCACCAGGGCACAGCCCCAGCATTTT
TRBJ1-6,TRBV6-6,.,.,CASRDGTHSPLHF,TGTGCCAGCAGGGACGGGACCCATTCACCCCTCCACTTT
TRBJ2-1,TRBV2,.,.,CASIPASYNEQFF,TGTGCCAGCATCCCTGCCTCCTACAATGAGCAGTTCTTC
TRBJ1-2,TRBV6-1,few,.,CASKVGRYGYTF,TGTGCCAGCAAGGTGGGTCGGTATGGCTACACCTTC
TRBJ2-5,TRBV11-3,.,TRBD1,CASSPGQGMDRTQYF,TGTGCCAGCAGCCCGGGACAGGGGATGGACAGGACCCAGTACTTC
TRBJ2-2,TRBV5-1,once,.,CASNQGVGTGELFF,TGCGCCAGCAACCAGGGAGTAGGAACCGGGGAGCTGTTTTTT
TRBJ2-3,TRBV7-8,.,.,CASSLDSSRDTQYF,TGTGCCAGCAGCTTAGATAGTAGCAGGGATACGCAGTATTTT
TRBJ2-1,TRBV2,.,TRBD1,CASAGTGNEQFF,TGTGCCAGCGCCGGGACAGGGAATGAGCAGTTCTTC
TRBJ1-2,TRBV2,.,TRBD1,CASSGDRGLYGYTF,TGTGCCAGCAGCGGGGACAGGGGACTCTATGGCTACACCTTC
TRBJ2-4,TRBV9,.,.,CASSVEIGGNIQYF,TGTGCCAGCAGCGTAGAAATAGGGGGAAACATTCAGTACTTC
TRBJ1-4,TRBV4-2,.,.,CASSHRAAGTEKLFF,TGTGCCAGCAGCCACCGGGCGGCAGGGACTGAAAAACTGTTTTTT
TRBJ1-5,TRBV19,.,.,CASSMWVGAGNQPQHF,TGTGCCAGTAGTATGTGGGTAGGTGCAGGGAATCAGCCCCAGCATTTT
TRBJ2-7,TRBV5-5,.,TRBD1,CASSLLGQGGYEQYF,TGTGCCAGCAGCTTGTTGGGACAGGGAGGCTACGAGCAGTACTTC
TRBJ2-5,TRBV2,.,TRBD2,CASSVNSGKAETQYF,TGTGCCAGCAGTGTAAATAGCGGGAAGGCAGAGACCCAGTACTTC
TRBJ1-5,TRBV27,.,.,CASSFVPGGNQPQHF,TGTGCCAGCAGTTTTGTCCCGGGAGGCAATCAGCCCCAGCATTTT
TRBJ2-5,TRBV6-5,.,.,CASIERAAGRPQYF,TGTGCCAGCATCGAAAGGGCGGCAGGCCGCCCCCAGTACTTC
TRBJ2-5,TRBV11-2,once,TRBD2,CASSLGGAGVMETQYF,TGTGCCAGCAGCTTAGGTGGGGCGGGAGTGATGGAGACCCAGTACTTC
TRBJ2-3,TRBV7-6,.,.,CASSLAGASTDTQYF,TGTGCCAGCAGCTTAGCAGGGGCTAGCACAGATACGCAGTATTTT
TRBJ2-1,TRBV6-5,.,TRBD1,CASSPRQGTYNEQFF,TGTGCCAGCAGTCCTCGACAGGGTACCTACAATGAGCAGTTCTTC
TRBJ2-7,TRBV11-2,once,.,CASSLRTGRSYEQYF,TGTGCCAGCAGCTTAAGAACAGGGAGATCCTACGAGCAGTACTTC
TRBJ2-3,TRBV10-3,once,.,CAISESSGYTQYF,TGTGCCATCAGTGAGTCCAGCGGCTATACGCAGTATTTT
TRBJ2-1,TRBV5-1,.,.,CASSSKTGTYNEQFF,TGCGCCAGCAGCTCCAAGACAGGCACATACAATGAGCAGTTCTTC
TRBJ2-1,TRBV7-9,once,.,CASSLIGSSTNEQFF,TGTGCCAGCAGCTTGATCGGGAGTTCTACTAATGAGCAGTTCTTC
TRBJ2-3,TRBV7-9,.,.,CASLRGSGYTQYF,TGTGCCAGCCTCCGAGGTTCAGGCTATACGCAGTATTTT
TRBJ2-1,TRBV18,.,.,CASSPSGTATYNEQFF,TGTGCCAGCTCACCTTCCGGGACGGCCACCTACAATGAGCAGTTCTTC
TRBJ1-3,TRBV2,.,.,CASGPRGFGNTIYF,TGTGCCAGCGGGCCCAGGGGATTTGGAAACACCATATATTTT
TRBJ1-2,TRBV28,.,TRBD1,CASSFVDRSSKTF,TGTGCCAGCAGTTTTGTGGACAGGTCCTCTAAGACCTTC
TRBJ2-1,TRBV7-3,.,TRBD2,CASSTTSVNEQFF,TGTGCCAGCAGCACGACTAGCGTCAATGAGCAGTTCTTC
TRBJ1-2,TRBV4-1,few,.,CASSQEGGVLYGYTF,TGCGCCAGCAGCCAAGAAGGAGGGGTACTATATGGCTACACCTTC
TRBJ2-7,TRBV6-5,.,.,CASSYRVGFYEQYF,TGTGCCAGCAGTTATAGAGTGGGGTTTTACGAGCAGTACTTC
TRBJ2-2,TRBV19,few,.,CASSMRTTGELFF,TGTGCCAGTAGTATGAGGACAACCGGGGAGCTGTTTTTT
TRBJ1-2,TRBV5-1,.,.,CASSLGAGVNYGYTF,TGCGCCAGCAGCTTGGGGGCAGGGGTAAACTATGGCTACACCTTC
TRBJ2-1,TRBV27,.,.,CASSLSSGTVDNEQFF,TGTGCCAGCAGTTTATCGAGTGGGACGGTGGACAATGAGCAGTTCTTC
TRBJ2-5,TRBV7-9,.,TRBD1,CASSLGTGGETQYF,TGTGCCAGCAGCTTAGGGACAGGGGGCGAGACCCAGTACTTC